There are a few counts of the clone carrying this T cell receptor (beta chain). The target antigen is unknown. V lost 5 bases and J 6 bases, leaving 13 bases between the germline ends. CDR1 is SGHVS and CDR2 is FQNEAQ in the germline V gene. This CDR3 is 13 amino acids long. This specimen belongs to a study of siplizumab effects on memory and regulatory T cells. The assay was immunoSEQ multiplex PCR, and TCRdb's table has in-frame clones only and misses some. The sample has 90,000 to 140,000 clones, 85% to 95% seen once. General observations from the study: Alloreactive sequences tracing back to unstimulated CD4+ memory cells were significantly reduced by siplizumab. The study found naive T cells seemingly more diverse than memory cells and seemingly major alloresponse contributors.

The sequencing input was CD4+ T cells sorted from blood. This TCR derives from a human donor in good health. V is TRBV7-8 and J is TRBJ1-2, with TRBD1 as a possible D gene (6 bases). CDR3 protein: CASSELRGHGYTF. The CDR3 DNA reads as TGTGCCAGCAGCGAGCTCAGGGGTCATGGCTACACCTTC.